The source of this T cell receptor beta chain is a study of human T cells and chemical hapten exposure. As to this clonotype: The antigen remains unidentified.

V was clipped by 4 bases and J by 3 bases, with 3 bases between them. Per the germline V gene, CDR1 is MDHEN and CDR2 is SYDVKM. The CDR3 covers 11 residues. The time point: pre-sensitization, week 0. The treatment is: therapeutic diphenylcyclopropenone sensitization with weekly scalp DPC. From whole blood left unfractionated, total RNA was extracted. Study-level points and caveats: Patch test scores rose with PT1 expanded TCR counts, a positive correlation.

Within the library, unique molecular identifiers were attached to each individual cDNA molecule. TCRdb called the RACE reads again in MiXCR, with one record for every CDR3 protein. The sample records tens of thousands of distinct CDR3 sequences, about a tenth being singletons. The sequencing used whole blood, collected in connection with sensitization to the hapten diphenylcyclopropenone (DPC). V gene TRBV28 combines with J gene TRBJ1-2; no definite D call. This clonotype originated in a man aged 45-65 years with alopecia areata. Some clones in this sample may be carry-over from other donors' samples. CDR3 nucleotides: TGTGCCAGCAGTTCCCACTATGGCTACACCTTC. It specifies CASSSHYGYTF.